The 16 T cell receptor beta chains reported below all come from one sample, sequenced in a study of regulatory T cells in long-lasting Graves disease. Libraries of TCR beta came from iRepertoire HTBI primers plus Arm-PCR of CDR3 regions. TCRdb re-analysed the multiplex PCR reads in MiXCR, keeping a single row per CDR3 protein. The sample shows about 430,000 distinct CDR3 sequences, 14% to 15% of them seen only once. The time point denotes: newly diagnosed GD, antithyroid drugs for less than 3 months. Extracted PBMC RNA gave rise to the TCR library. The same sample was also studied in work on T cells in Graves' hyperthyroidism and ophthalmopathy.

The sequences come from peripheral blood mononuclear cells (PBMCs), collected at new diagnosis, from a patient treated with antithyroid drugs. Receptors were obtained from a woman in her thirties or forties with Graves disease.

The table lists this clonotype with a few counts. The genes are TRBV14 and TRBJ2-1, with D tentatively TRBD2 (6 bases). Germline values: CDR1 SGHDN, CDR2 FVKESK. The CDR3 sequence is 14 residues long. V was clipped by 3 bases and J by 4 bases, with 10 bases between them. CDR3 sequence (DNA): TGTGCCAGCAGCCAGGAGGGCGCTTACAATGAGCAGTTCTTC. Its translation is CASSQEGAYNEQFF.

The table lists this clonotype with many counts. The CDR3 here is CASSPRNSGANVLTF. In nucleotides, the CDR3 is TGTGCCAGCAGTCCACGGAACTCTGGGGCCAACGTCCTGACTTTC. The V and J genes are TRBV28 and TRBJ2-6, with D unresolved. Trimming cost V 5 bases and J 0 bases, with 8 bases left between them. CDR3 size: 15 residues. Germline V gene lookup returns CDR1 MDHEN and CDR2 SYDVKM.

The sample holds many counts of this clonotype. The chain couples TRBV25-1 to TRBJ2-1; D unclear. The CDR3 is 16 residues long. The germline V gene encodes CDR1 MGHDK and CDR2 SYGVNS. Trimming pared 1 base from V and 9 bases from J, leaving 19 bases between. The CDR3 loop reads CASSELGHAQFGEQFF. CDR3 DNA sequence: TGTGCCAGCAGTGAATTAGGTCACGCACAATTTGGTGAGCAGTTCTTC.

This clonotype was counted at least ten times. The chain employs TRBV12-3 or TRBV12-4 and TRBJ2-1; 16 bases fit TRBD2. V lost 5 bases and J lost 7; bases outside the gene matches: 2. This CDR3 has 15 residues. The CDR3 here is CASSVGLAGGNEQFF. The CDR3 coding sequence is TGTGCCAGCAGTGTGGGACTAGCGGGAGGGAATGAGCAGTTCTTC.

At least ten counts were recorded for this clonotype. CDR3 region: CASSLSWQGGNEQFF. The CDR3 bases are TGTGCCAGCAGTTTATCCTGGCAAGGTGGCAATGAGCAGTTCTTC. The gene calls are TRBV28 and TRBJ2-1; D uncertain. V was pared by 1 base and J by 6 bases, with 13 bases between. The CDR3 length is 15 residues. From germline, CDR1 is MDHEN and CDR2 SYDVKM.

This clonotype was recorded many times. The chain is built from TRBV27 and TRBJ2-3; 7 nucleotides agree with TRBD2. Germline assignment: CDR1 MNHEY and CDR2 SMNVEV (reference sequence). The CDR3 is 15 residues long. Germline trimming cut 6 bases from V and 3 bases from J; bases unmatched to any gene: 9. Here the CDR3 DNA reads TGTGCCAGCAGACTAGCGACCTTGAGGACAGATACGCAGTATTTT. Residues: CASRLATLRTDTQYF.

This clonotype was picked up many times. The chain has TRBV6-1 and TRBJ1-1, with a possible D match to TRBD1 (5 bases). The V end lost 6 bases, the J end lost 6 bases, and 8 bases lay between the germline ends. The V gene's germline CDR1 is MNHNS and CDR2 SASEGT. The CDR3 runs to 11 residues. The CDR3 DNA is TGTGCCAGCAGAGGGGTTGCTGAAGCTTTCTTT. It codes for CASRGVAEAFF.

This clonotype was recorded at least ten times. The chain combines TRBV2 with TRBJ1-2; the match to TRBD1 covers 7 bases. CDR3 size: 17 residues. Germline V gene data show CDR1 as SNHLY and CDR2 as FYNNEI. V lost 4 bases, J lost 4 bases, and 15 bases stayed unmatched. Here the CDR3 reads CASSAREFEQGTYGYTF. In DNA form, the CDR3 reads TGTGCCAGCAGTGCTAGGGAATTTGAACAGGGGACCTATGGCTACACCTTC.

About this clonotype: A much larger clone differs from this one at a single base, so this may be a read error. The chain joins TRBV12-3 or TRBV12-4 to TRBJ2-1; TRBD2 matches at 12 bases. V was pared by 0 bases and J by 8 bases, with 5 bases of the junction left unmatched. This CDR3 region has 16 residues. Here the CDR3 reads CASSLARLAGVDEQFF. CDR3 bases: TGTGCCAGCAGTTTAGCGCGACTAGCGGGAGTAGATGAGCAGTTCTTC.

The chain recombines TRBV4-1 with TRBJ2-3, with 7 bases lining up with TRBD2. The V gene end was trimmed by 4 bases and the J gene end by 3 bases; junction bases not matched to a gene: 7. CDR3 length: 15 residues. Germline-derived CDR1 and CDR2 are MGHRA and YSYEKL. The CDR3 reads CASSPYSGGTDTQYF. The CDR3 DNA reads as TGCGCCAGCAGCCCCTATTCGGGAGGAACAGATACGCAGTATTTT.

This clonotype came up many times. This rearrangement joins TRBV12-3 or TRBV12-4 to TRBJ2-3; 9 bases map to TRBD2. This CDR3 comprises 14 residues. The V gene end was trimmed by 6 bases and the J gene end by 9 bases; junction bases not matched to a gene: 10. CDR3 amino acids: CASSLTSGVGTQYF. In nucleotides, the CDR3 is TGTGCCAGCAGCCTGACTAGCGGCGTGGGAACGCAGTATTTT.

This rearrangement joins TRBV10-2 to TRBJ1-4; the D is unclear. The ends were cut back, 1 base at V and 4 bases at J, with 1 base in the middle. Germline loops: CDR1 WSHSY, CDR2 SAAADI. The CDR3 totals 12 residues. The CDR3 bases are TGCGCCAGCAGTGAGTTTAATGAAAAACTGTTTTTT. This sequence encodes CASSEFNEKLFF.

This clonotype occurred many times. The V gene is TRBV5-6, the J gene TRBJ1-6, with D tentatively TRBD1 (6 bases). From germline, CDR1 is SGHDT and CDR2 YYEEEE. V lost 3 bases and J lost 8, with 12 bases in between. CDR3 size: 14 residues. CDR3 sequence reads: CASSYNREDSPLHF. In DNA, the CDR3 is TGTGCCAGCAGCTACAACAGGGAGGATTCACCCCTCCACTTT.

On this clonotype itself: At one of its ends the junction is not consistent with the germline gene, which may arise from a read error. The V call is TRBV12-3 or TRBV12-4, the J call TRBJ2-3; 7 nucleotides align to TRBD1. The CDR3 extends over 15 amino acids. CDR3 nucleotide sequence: TGTGTCAGCAGTTTAGTAGGGGGCGTCGCTGATACGCAGTATTTT. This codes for CVSSLVGGVADTQYF.

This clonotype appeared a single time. CDR3 amino acids: CSARDGTANQPQHF. The DNA for the CDR3 is TGCAGTGCTAGAGATGGGACGGCTAATCAGCCCCAGCATTTT. This chain connects TRBV20-1 to TRBJ1-5, with D tentatively TRBD1 (5 bases). With 0 bases removed from V and 4 bases from J, the gap between germline ends came to 10 bases. Germline values: CDR1 DFQATT, CDR2 SNEGSKA (reference sequence). The CDR3 extends over 14 amino acids.

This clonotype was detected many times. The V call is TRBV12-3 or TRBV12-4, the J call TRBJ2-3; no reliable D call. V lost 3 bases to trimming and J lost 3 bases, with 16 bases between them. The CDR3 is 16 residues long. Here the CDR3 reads CASSFSLTLMTDTQYF. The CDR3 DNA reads TGTGCCAGCAGTTTTTCTCTCACCCTTATGACAGATACGCAGTATTTT.